The next 21 T cell receptor beta chains were all read from a single sample in a study of tissue T cells after allogeneic stem cell transplantation. The repertoire was sequenced with immunoSEQ multiplex PCR; TCRdb's copy has only in-frame clones and lacks some. The sample carries about 850 clones, less than 65% recorded once. Sequenced here: blood, sampled at autopsy. The receptors come from a female patient between 40 and 69 years old with steroid-refractory graft-versus-host disease after an allogeneic stem cell transplant. These T cells may partly come from the graft donor.

The chain uses TRBV4-1 and TRBJ1-1; the D is unclear. The length of the CDR3 is 13 residues. Germline CDR1 reads MGHRA; CDR2 reads YSYEKL. Trimming pared 1 base from V and 11 bases from J, leaving 14 bases between. The DNA for the CDR3 is TGCGCCAGCAGCCAAGGCCGGTCCTACGAGGCTTTCTTT. Its translation: CASSQGRSYEAFF.

This chain links TRBV12-3 or TRBV12-4 with TRBJ2-7; D uncertain. This CDR3 is 12 amino acids long. Trimming removed 2 bases from V and 9 bases from J, with 11 bases in between. DNA of the CDR3: TGTGCCAGCAGTTTAAGTGGCCTGGGGCAGTACTTC. Residues: CASSLSGLGQYF.

The chain employs TRBV18 and TRBJ1-1; D not resolved. CDR3 length equals 14 residues. V lost 3 bases and J 1 base, leaving 9 bases between the germline ends. The germline V gene encodes CDR1 KGHSH and CDR2 LQKENI. The CDR3 region is CASSPQERNTEAFF. The CDR3 DNA follows: TGTGCCAGCTCACCGCAGGAGAGGAACACTGAAGCTTTCTTT.

The rearrangement joins TRBV4-3 to TRBJ1-1, with D unresolved. Germline values: CDR1 LGHNA, CDR2 YSLEER. The CDR3 length is 15 residues. V lost 5 bases and J lost 1, with 14 bases in between. The CDR3: CASSSRFGRNTEAFF. DNA for the CDR3: TGCGCCAGCAGCTCAAGATTCGGGAGGAACACTGAAGCTTTCTTT.

In its sample, this clone was seen a few times. The CDR3 is CASSQGGTFANTGELFF. Written as DNA, the CDR3 is TGCGCCAGCAGCCAGGGTGGGACATTCGCGAACACCGGGGAGCTGTTTTTT. This chain links TRBV4-1 with TRBJ2-2, with D perhaps matching TRBD1 (6 bases). V was shortened by 3 bases and J by 0 bases, with 14 bases between the two germline ends. The CDR3 has 17 amino acids. CDR1 MGHRA and CDR2 YSYEKL come from the germline V gene.

V usage is TRBV23-1 and J usage is TRBJ1-6; D might be TRBD1 (5 bases). TRBV23-1 is classed as an ORF, of uncertain function. With 8 bases removed from V and 0 bases from J, the gap between germline ends came to 26 bases. CDR3 size: 20 residues. This chain's CDR3 is CASPRPVGQPRSSYNSPLHF. In DNA form, the CDR3 reads TGCGCCAGCCCCCGGCCTGTAGGACAACCTAGGAGCTCCTATAATTCACCCCTCCACTTT.

V is TRBV5-1 and J is TRBJ1-4; weak D call: TRBD1 (5 bases). The V end lost 6 bases, the J end lost 7 bases, and 16 bases lay between the germline ends. CDR3 size: 14 residues. CDR1 is SGHRS, CDR2 YFSETQ, per germline. As DNA, the CDR3 is TGCGCCAGCACCCGGGACTTGGGGGGTGAAAAACTGTTTTTT. Residues: CASTRDLGGEKLFF.

By sample share, this clone is large. V and J are TRBV7-9 and TRBJ2-2; 7 bases match TRBD1. Germline V gene sequence: CDR1 SEHNR, CDR2 FQNEAQ (reference sequence). This CDR3 is built from 14 residues. With 3 bases clipped from V and 7 bases from J, the junction kept 5 bases outside the gene matches. This chain's CDR3 is CASSLESGGGELFF. For the CDR3, the DNA is TGTGCCAGCAGCTTGGAGTCAGGGGGCGGGGAGCTGTTTTTT.

The rearrangement joins TRBV5-1 to TRBJ2-7; D perhaps matches TRBD1 (5 bases). There are 15 residues in the CDR3. From germline, CDR1 is SGHRS and CDR2 YFSETQ. Trimming removed 1 base from V and 4 bases from J, with 15 bases in between. The CDR3 sequence: CASSLYRGFWYEQYF. The CDR3 nucleotides are TGCGCCAGCAGCTTGTATAGGGGTTTCTGGTACGAGCAGTACTTC.

Here the CDR3 reads CASSRAGYNSPLHF. CDR3 coding DNA: TGCGCCAGCAGCCGGGCGGGTTATAATTCACCCCTCCACTTT. This chain links TRBV5-1 with TRBJ1-6; D is unresolved. CDR3 length: 14 residues. Trimming took 4 bases from V and 4 from J, leaving 9 bases between them. Per the germline V gene, CDR1 is SGHRS and CDR2 is YFSETQ.

The V call is TRBV6-1, the J call TRBJ2-7; maybe TRBD1 (6 bases). CDR1 and CDR2 from the germline V gene are MNHNS and SASEGT. The CDR3 consists of 15 residues. V shed 0 bases and J shed 3 bases, with 12 bases lying between them. The CDR3 coding sequence is TGTGCCAGCAGTGAAGCGTCAGGGGTAAGCTACGAGCAGTACTTC. This codes for CASSEASGVSYEQYF.

The chain combines TRBV10-3 with TRBJ1-1; no clear D. The CDR3 runs to 14 residues. The germline V gene encodes CDR1 ENHRY and CDR2 SYGVKD. The V end lost 4 bases, the J end lost 6 bases, and 15 bases lay between the germline ends. CDR3 sequence reads: CAISVSPDRAEAFF. CDR3 nucleotides: TGTGCCATCAGTGTGAGCCCCGACCGGGCTGAAGCTTTCTTT.

In its sample, this clone ranks as large. The chain links TRBV5-1 to TRBJ2-3; D gene unclear. This CDR3 is built from 15 residues. Between the trimmed V and J ends, which lost 2 bases and 3 bases, there was a span of 13 bases. The germline gives CDR1 SGHRS, CDR2 YFSETQ. The CDR3 DNA reads as TGCGCCAGCAGCTTAGTCCCCTTCCCGACAGATACGCAGTATTTT. Amino acid sequence: CASSLVPFPTDTQYF.

V is TRBV5-1 and J is TRBJ2-5, with D perhaps TRBD2 (7 bases). V lost 4 bases, J lost 5 bases, and 15 bases lay in between. Per the germline V gene, CDR1 is SGHRS and CDR2 is YFSETQ. The length of the CDR3 is 14 residues. CDR3 region: CASSGGGAHETQYF. In DNA form, the CDR3 reads TGCGCCAGCAGCGGTGGGGGGGCGCATGAGACCCAGTACTTC.

The rearrangement uses TRBV30 and TRBJ1-3; D is perhaps TRBD1 (5 bases). The CDR3 runs 15 residues. CDR1 and CDR2 from the germline V gene are GTSNPN and SVGIG (reference sequence). Trimming shortened V by 3 bases and J by 0 bases, and 12 bases separated the two germline ends. DNA of the CDR3: TGTGCCTGGAGGGATGACAGTTACTCTGGAAACACCATATATTTT. Translating gives CAWRDDSYSGNTIYF.

This clone has just one count. This chain links TRBV7-9 with TRBJ2-1, with TRBD2 matching 7 bases. V dropped 1 base and J dropped 2; count of bases not matched to a gene: 8. CDR1 and CDR2 from the germline V gene are SEHNR and FQNEAQ (reference sequence). This CDR3 has 17 residues. Here the CDR3 DNA reads TGTGCCAGCAGCTTAGGAATGTTGGGGAGGGCCTACAATGAGCAGTTCTTC. This encodes CASSLGMLGRAYNEQFF.

The chain carries TRBV7-6 and TRBJ1-5; D may be TRBD1 (6 bases). Per germline, CDR1 SGHVS and CDR2 FNYEAQ. There are 13 residues in the CDR3. Trimming took 5 bases from V and 8 from J, leaving 13 bases between them. CDR3: CASSPTAGEPQHF. The CDR3 bases are TGTGCCAGCAGCCCTACGGCAGGGGAGCCCCAGCATTTT.

The chain recombines TRBV2 with TRBJ1-1, with 7 bases aligning to TRBD1. The CDR3 runs 14 residues. The germline gives CDR1 SNHLY, CDR2 FYNNEI. The J segment lost 4 bases and the V segment lost 5 bases, leaving 7 bases of the junction unmatched. For the CDR3, the DNA is TGTGCCAGCAGTCCAGGGGGAATTGGCACTGAAGCTTTCTTT. Translating it yields CASSPGGIGTEAFF.

The chain couples TRBV6-1 to TRBJ1-1, with no clear D. Looked up from germline, CDR1 is MNHNS and CDR2 is SASEGT. V dropped 3 bases and J dropped 3 bases, with 14 bases sitting between them. This CDR3 contains 15 residues. The chain's CDR3 is CASSEGSVRDTEAFF. The CDR3 nucleotides read TGTGCCAGCAGTGAGGGTTCTGTAAGAGACACTGAAGCTTTCTTT.

J is TRBJ2-3 and V is TRBV10-1; D gene uncertain. This CDR3 has 14 residues. In germline, CDR1 is WNHNN, CDR2 SYGVQD (reference sequence). Trimming took 2 bases from V and 2 from J, leaving 8 bases between them. The DNA of the CDR3 is TGCGCCAGCAGTGAGGGCGGCCCCACAGATACGCAGTATTTT. Translated, it gives CASSEGGPTDTQYF.

J is TRBJ1-1 and V is TRBV18, with 8 bases lining up with TRBD1. This CDR3 contains 13 residues. Trimming removed 5 bases from V and 5 bases from J; junction bases left unmatched: 4. In germline, CDR1 is KGHSH, CDR2 LQKENI. The CDR3 region has the DNA TGTGCCAGCTCAACAGGGGGAGGTACTGAAGCTTTCTTT. Protein: CASSTGGGTEAFF.